This entry lists 5 T cell receptor beta chains sequenced from one sample in a study of T cells after yellow fever vaccination (dated by TCRdb to the late 2010s). Sample treatment or condition, as interpreted from the label and publication: live attenuated yellow fever vaccine strain. Libraries were constructed by 5' RACE. For sequencing, an Illumina HiSeq 2500 was employed. TCRdb reran the public reads through fastp at Q25 and MiXCR, keeping productive beta chains. Rows merge per CDR3 protein into single entries with the most common DNA and genes. The sample contains around 150,000 distinct CDR3 sequences, 5.5% to 7.5% of them found a single time. The ten largest clones represent approximately 2.5% of the sample. Specimen: CD4+ T cells sorted from PBMCs, collected more than 4 days after the first yellow fever vaccination. The receptors shown here come from a man aged 18-30 years who received the YFV17D yellow fever vaccine.

This clonotype was observed at least ten times. The CDR3 DNA sequence: TGTGCCAGCAGCCCAGGGACTTCAGCCTACAATGAGCAGTTCTTC. Its translation is CASSPGTSAYNEQFF. The V gene is TRBV9, the J gene TRBJ2-1; D is possibly TRBD2 (6 bases). Germline-derived CDR1 and CDR2 are SGDLS and YYNGEE. This CDR3 has 15 residues. V lost 4 bases to trimming and J lost 2 bases, with 13 bases between them.

The sample holds many counts of this clonotype. The DNA for the CDR3 is TGTGCCAGCAGCTTAGTGCAGGGGGAGACCCAGTACTTC. Protein: CASSLVQGETQYF. The chain recombines TRBV7-2 with TRBJ2-5; D is possibly TRBD1 (6 bases). CDR3 length: 13 amino acids. Trimming removed 1 base from V and 5 bases from J, with 8 bases in between. Germline loops: CDR1 SGHTA, CDR2 FQGNSA. Full variable domain (remainder filled in from reference TRBV7-2 and TRBJ2-5): GAGVSQSPSNKVTEKGKDVELRCDPISGHTALYWYRQSLGQGLEFLIYFQGNSAPDKSGLPSDRFSAERTGGSVSTLTIQRTQQEDSAVYLCASSLVQGETQYFGPGTRLLVL.

V gene TRBV12-3 or TRBV12-4 combines with J gene TRBJ2-1, with 8 bases lining up with TRBD1. V gave up 6 bases and J gave up 9 bases; unmatched junction bases: 16. This CDR3 comprises 16 residues. The CDR3 loop reads CASRSERQGFNGEQFF. As DNA, the CDR3 is TGTGCCAGCAGGTCGGAACGACAGGGGTTTAATGGTGAGCAGTTCTTC.

This clonotype came up many times. The chain is built from TRBV7-3 and TRBJ2-2; D not resolved. The ends were cut back, 6 bases at V and 6 bases at J, with 14 bases in the middle. This CDR3 region has 14 residues. Germline assignment: CDR1 SGHTA and CDR2 FQGTGA. The CDR3 sequence: CASRNHIEAGELFF. CDR3 nucleotides: TGTGCCAGCAGAAATCATATAGAGGCCGGGGAGCTGTTTTTT.

This clonotype was counted only a few times. The rearrangement uses TRBV7-2 and TRBJ1-5; 8 bases fit TRBD1. Germline values: CDR1 SGHTA, CDR2 FQGNSA. V lost 5 bases, J lost 6 bases, and 3 bases stayed unmatched. This CDR3 region has 13 residues. The CDR3 loop reads CASSPDRGQPQHF. Written as DNA, the CDR3 is TGTGCCAGCAGCCCAGACAGGGGTCAGCCCCAGCATTTT.